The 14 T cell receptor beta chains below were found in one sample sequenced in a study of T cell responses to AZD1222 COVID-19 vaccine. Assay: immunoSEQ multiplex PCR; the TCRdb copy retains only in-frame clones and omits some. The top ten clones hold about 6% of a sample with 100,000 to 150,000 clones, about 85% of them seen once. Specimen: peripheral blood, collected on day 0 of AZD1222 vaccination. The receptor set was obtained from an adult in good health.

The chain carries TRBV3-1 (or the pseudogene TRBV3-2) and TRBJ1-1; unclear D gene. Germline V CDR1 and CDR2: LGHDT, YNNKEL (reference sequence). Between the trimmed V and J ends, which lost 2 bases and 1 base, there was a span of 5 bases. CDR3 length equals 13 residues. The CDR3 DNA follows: TGTGCCAGCAGCCAATGGGAGAACACTGAAGCTTTCTTT. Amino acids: CASSQWENTEAFF.

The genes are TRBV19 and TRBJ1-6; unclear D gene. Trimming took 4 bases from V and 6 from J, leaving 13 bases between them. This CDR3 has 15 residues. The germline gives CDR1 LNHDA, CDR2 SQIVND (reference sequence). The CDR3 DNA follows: TGTGCCAGTAGTAAAGTCCCGACGGCTAATTCACCCCTCCACTTT. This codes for CASSKVPTANSPLHF.

This CDR3 reads CASSPLVPGQGIQPQHF. The CDR3, as DNA: TGTGCCAGTAGCCCCCTCGTCCCGGGACAGGGGATTCAGCCCCAGCATTTT. This rearrangement joins TRBV19 to TRBJ1-5, with TRBD1 identical over 10 bases. V trimming: 6 bases; J trimming: 6 bases; junction bases outside the gene matches: 14. CDR1 and CDR2 (germline): LNHDA, SQIVND (reference sequence). The CDR3 loop spans 17 amino acids.

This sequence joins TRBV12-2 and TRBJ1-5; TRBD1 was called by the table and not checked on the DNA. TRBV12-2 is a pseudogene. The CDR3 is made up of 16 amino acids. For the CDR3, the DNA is TGTGCAAGTCGAGTTAGGGGACAGATTAGCAATCAGCCCCAGCATTTT. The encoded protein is CASRVRGQISNQPQHF.

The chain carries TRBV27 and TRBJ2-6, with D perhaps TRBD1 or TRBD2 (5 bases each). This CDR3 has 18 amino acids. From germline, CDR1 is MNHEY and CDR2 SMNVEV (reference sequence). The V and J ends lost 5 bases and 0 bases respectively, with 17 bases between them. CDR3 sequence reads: CASSKWGRGVSGANVLTF. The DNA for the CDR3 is TGTGCCAGCAGTAAGTGGGGACGTGGGGTCTCTGGGGCCAACGTCCTGACTTTC.

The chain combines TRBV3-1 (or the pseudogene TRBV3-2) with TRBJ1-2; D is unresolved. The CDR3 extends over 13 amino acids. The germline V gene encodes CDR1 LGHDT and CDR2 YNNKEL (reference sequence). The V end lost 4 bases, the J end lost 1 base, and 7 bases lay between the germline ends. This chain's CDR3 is CASSPQSNYGYTF. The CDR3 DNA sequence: TGTGCCAGCAGCCCCCAAAGTAACTATGGCTACACCTTC.

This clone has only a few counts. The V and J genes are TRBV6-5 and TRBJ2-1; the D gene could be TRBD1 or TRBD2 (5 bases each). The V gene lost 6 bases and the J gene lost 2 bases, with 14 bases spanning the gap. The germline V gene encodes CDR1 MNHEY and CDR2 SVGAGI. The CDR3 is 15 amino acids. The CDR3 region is CASRPPGTPYNEQFF. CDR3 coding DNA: TGTGCCAGCAGGCCACCCGGGACCCCCTACAATGAGCAGTTCTTC.

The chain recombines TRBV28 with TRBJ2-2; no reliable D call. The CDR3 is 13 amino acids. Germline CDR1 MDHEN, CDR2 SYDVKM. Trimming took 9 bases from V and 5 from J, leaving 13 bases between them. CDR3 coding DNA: TGTGCCAGTTCGGCAGCGAGGACCGGGGAGCTGTTTTTT. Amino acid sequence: CASSAARTGELFF.

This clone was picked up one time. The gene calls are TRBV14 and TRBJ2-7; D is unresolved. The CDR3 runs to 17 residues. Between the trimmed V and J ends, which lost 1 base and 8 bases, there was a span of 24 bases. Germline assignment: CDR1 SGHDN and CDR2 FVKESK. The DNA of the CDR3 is TGTGCCAGCAGCCAAGGCCCCAAGATCGCGCGTAACTTTAAGCAGTACTTC. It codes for CASSQGPKIARNFKQYF.

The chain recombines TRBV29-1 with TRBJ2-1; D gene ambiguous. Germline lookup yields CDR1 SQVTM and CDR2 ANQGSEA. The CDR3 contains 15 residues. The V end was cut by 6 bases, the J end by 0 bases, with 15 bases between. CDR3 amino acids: CSVSPHSGSYNEQFF. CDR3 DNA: TGCAGCGTGAGCCCCCACTCCGGCTCCTACAATGAGCAGTTCTTC.

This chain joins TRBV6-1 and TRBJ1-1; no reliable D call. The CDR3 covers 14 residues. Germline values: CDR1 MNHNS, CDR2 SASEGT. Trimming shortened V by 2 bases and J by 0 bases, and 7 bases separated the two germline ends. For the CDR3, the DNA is TGTGCCAGCAGTGAAAACGGGGTGAACACTGAAGCTTTCTTT. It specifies CASSENGVNTEAFF.

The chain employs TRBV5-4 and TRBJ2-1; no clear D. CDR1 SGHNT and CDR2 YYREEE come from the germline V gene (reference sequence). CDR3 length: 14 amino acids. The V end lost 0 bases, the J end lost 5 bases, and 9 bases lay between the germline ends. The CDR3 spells CASSLGPANNEQFF. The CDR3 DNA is TGTGCCAGCAGCTTGGGTCCAGCGAACAATGAGCAGTTCTTC. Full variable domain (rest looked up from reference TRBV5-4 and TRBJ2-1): ETGVTQSPTHLIKTRGQQVTLRCSSQSGHNTVSWYQQALGQGPQFIFQYYREEENGRGNFPPRFSGLQFPNYSSELNVNALELDDSALYLCASSLGPANNEQFFGPGTRLTVL.

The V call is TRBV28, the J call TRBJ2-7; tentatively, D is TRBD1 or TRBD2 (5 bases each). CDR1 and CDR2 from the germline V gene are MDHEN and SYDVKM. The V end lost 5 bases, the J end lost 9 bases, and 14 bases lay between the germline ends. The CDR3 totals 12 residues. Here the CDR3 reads CASSLAGTGQYF. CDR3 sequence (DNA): TGTGCCAGCAGTCTTGCCGGGACCGGGCAGTACTTC. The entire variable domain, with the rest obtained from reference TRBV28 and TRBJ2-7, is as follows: DVKVTQSSRYLVKRTGEKVFLECVQDMDHENMFWYRQDPGLGLRLIYFSYDVKMKEKGDIPEGYSVSREKKERFSLILESASTNQTSMYLCASSLAGTGQYFGPGTRLTVT.

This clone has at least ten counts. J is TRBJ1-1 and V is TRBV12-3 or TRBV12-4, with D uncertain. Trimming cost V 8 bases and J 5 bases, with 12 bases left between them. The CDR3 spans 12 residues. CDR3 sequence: CASWGGKTEAFF. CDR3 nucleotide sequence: TGTGCCAGCTGGGGTGGGAAGACTGAAGCTTTCTTT.